This section outlines one T cell receptor (beta chain) sequence together with its context. The data stem from a study of blood T cell repertoires in COVID-19. Study-wide context: T cells, B-cell-depleted T cells, or PBMCs provided the cDNA or gDNA that served as material.

Seattle's enrolled individuals joined amid active infection and were then monitored longitudinally. CDR1 is SGDLS and CDR2 is YYNGEE in the germline V gene. J gave up 5 bases and V 2 bases, and 7 bases lay outside the gene matches. There are 15 residues in the CDR3. Study processing details: Estimation of nucleated cell counts was performed using reference gene primer amplification. Repertoires were generated with immunoSEQ multiplex PCR, while TCRdb's copy carries only in-frame clones and drops some. The V and J calls and the clone size are those of that table, but D and trimming were determined from the DNA. Among about 290,000 clones listed, under 90% were seen once.

The sequencing input was peripheral blood. The chain uses TRBV9 and TRBJ2-5, with TRBD1 matching over 9 bases. This clonotype was sampled from a woman aged 25-40 years with COVID-19, enrolled during active disease. DNA of the CDR3: TGTGCCAGCAGCGTCGGACAGGGGTTAGGGGAGACCCAGTACTTC. Translation gives CASSVGQGLGETQYF.